The rows below give T cell receptor beta chains drawn from one sample of a study of T cell repertoires in cytomegalovirus infection. Using its own MiXCR run on the reads, TCRdb lists one record per CDR3 protein. Here the sample spans 600,000 to 800,000 distinct CDR3 sequences, approximately 24% being singletons. Material: CD8+ T cells from PBMCs. All receptors come from a human donor in good health (CMV status not recorded). Some clones in this sample may be carry-over from other donors' samples. The CDR3 runs from the conserved cysteine through the conserved F or W. A D gene is named only where the DNA matches it firmly. Only some rows state a clone size, as once, few, many or a class for expanded clones.

size,V,J,D,CDR3,DNA
-,TRBV6-6,TRBJ1-1,-,CASSYLTGSNTEAFF,TGTGCCAGCAGTTACCTTACAGGATCGAACACTGAAGCTTTCTTT
-,TRBV13,TRBJ2-7,-,CASSLVRGHEQYF,TGTGCCAGCAGCTTAGTCCGGGGTCATGAGCAGTACTTC
-,TRBV19,TRBJ1-1,-,CASIKGEYMNTEAFF,TGTGCCAGTATAAAAGGGGAATACATGAACACTGAAGCTTTCTTT
once,TRBV2,TRBJ2-3,TRBD2,CASSELAGVQRADTQYF,TGTGCCAGCAGTGAACTAGCGGGGGTCCAGAGGGCAGATACGCAGTATTTT
-,TRBV2,TRBJ2-7,-,CASSSVTNSYEQYF,TGTGCCAGCAGTTCAGTGACAAACTCCTACGAGCAGTACTTC
few,TRBV28,TRBJ2-5,TRBD1,CASMGQGETQYF,TGTGCCAGCATGGGACAGGGAGAGACCCAGTACTTC
-,TRBV10-3,TRBJ1-2,-,CAIRTSAVGYTF,TGTGCCATCAGGACTAGCGCGGTGGGCTACACCTTC
many,TRBV7-8,TRBJ2-5,TRBD2,CASNLAGGLQETQYF,TGTGCCAGCAACCTAGCGGGGGGACTTCAAGAGACCCAGTACTTC
few,TRBV29-1,TRBJ1-1,-,CSVDPSGGSAEAFF,TGCAGCGTTGACCCAAGTGGGGGATCCGCTGAAGCTTTCTTT
-,TRBV7-9,TRBJ2-1,-,CVSSLAEGIYNEQFF,TGTGTCAGCAGCTTAGCGGAGGGGATCTACAATGAGCAGTTCTTT
many,TRBV7-8,TRBJ1-2,-,CASSLDFGGFAYGYTF,TGTGCCAGCAGCTTAGACTTCGGGGGATTTGCCTATGGCTACACCTTC
few,TRBV5-1,TRBJ1-1,-,CASTEGRMNTEAFF,TGCGCCAGCACCGAGGGACGGATGAACACTGAAGCTTTCTTT
many,TRBV25-1,TRBJ2-1,TRBD1,CASRGTGGYNEQFF,TGTGCCAGCCGTGGGACAGGGGGCTACAATGAGCAGTTCTTC
many,TRBV7-9,TRBJ2-7,-,CASSSGRTWEYEQYF,TGTGCCAGCAGTTCGGGTAGGACCTGGGAGTACGAGCAGTACTTC
-,TRBV14,TRBJ2-2,TRBD2,CASSRAVSSGGTGELFF,TGTGCCAGCAGCCGAGCAGTCTCTAGCGGGGGCACCGGGGAGCTGTTTTTT
few,TRBV7-9,TRBJ2-1,-,CASTRAGQDSYNEQFF,TGTGCCAGCACTAGGGCGGGGCAGGACTCCTACAATGAGCAGTTCTTC
few,TRBV28,TRBJ1-4,-,CASSLGRARGKLFF,TGTGCCAGCAGTTTGGGTCGGGCCAGGGGAAAACTGTTTTTT
-,TRBV29-1,TRBJ2-3,TRBD1,CSVTAGAGGRSTDTQYF,TGCAGCGTTACAGCCGGAGCAGGGGGCCGTAGCACAGATACGCAGTATTTT
once,TRBV5-1,TRBJ2-3,TRBD2,CASSPGTSGDSFTDTQYF,TGCGCCAGCAGCCCCGGTACTAGCGGGGATTCGTTCACAGATACGCAGTATTTT
few,TRBV18,TRBJ2-2,-,CASSPPTGGGDTGELFF,TGTGCCAGCTCACCACCGACTGGAGGGGGAGACACCGGGGAGCTGTTTTTT
-,TRBV7-2,TRBJ1-1,-,CASSANRNTEAFF,TGTGCCAGCAGCGCAAACAGGAACACTGAAGCTTTCTTT
few,TRBV12-3/TRBV12-4,TRBJ2-1,-,CASSANDNEQFF,TGTGCCAGCAGCGCCAATGACAATGAGCAGTTCTTC
many,TRBV12-3/TRBV12-4,TRBJ2-1,-,CATSRGASDSPSF,TGTGCCACCTCACGGGGGGCAAGTGACTCCCCCAGTTTC
many,TRBV12-5,TRBJ1-1,-,CASGLNMNTEAFF,TGTGCTAGTGGTTTGAACATGAACACTGAAGCTTTCTTT
-,TRBV5-1,TRBJ2-1,TRBD2,CASSLEDSGDGNEQFF,TGCGCCAGCAGCTTGGAGGATAGCGGGGACGGAAATGAGCAGTTCTTC
-,TRBV6-2/TRBV6-3,TRBJ1-5,-,CASEGSNQPLHF,TGTGCCAGCGAGGGGAGTAATCAGCCCCTGCATTTT
-,TRBV2,TRBJ2-7,TRBD1,CASSEAGQAYEQYF,TGTGCCAGCAGTGAAGCGGGACAGGCCTACGAGCAGTACTTC
once,TRBV6-6,TRBJ1-1,TRBD1,CASSPRTGGPTEAFF,TGTGCCAGCAGTCCCCGGACAGGAGGGCCGACTGAAGCTTTCTTT
few,TRBV4-1,TRBJ2-1,-,CASSQRGQSSYNEQFF,TGCGCCAGCAGCCAAAGAGGACAGAGCTCCTACAATGAGCAGTTCTTC